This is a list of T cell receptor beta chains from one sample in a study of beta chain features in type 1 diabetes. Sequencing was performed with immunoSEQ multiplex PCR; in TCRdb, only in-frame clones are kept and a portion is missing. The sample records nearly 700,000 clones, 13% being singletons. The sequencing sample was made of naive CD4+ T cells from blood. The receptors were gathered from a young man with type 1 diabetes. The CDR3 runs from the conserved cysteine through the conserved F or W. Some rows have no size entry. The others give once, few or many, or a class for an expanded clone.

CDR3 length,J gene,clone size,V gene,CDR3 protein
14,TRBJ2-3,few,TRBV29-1,CSVERQGAGDTQYF
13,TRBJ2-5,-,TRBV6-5,CASLRDIQETQYF
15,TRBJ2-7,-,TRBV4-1,CASSPTGQGAYEQYF
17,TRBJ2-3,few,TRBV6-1,CASSESAGLAAADTQYF
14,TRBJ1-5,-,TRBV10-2,CASTLGGGGQPQHF
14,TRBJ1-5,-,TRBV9,CASSEGTGKQPQHF
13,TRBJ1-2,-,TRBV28,CASRTQGAHGYTF
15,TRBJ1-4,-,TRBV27,CASSRYRGPGEKLFF
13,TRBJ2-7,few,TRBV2,CASSGWDSYEQYF
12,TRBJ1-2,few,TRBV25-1,CASSVSNYGYTF
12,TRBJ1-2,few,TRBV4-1,CASSQINYGYTF
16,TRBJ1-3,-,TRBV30,CAWSDRALISGNTIYF
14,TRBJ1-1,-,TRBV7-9,CASSRDPRGTEAFF
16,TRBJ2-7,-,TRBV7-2,CASSLAWGPSSYEQYF
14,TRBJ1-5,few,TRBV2,CASSDQGGGQPQHF
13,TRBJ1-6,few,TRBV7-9,CASSLEDNSPLHF
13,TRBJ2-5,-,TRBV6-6,CASRTSGSETQYF
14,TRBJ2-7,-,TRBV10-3,CAISEVQDSYEQYF
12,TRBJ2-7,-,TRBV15,CATSRDSYEQYF
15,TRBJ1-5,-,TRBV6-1,CASSEFGSFNQPQHF